The present entry profiles one T cell receptor (beta chain) with its context. Its antigen is undetermined. Looked up from germline, CDR1 is SGHRS and CDR2 is YFSETQ. The CDR3 extends over 14 amino acids. V dropped 0 bases and J dropped 6 bases, with 11 bases sitting between them. These data belong to a study of CD4+ T cells in melanoma. General study findings and limits: CD8+ T cell, macrophage and B cell function reportedly correlated with neoantigen-specific CD4+ T cells.

TCRdb's table, derived via immunoSEQ multiplex PCR, lists solely in-frame clones and lacks some. Found here are 9,500 or so clones, around 79% of them singletons; the top ten hold approximately 21%. The V and J genes are TRBV5-1 and TRBJ2-3; D uncertain. Sequenced input: cells from a culture (not recorded whether cultured in vitro). This TCR came from a human donor with melanoma. CDR3 DNA sequence: TGCGCCAGCAGCTTGGGTCAGGTGTGGGATACGCAGTATTTT. It translates to CASSLGQVWDTQYF.